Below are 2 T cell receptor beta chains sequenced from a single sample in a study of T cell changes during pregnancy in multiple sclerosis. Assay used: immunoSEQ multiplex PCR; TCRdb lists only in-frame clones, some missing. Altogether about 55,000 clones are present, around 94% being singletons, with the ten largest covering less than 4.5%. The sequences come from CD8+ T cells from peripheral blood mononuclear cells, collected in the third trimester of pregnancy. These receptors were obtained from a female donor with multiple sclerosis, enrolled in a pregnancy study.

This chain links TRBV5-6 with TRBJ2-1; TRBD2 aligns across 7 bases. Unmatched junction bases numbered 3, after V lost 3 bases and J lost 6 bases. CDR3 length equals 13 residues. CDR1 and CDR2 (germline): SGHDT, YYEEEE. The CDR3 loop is CASSSGGSNEQFF. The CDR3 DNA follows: TGTGCCAGCAGCTCGGGCGGGAGCAATGAGCAGTTCTTC.

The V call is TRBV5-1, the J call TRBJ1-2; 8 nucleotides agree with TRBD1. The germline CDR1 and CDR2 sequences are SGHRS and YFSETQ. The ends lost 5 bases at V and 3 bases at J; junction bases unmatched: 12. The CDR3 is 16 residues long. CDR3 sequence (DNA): TGCGCCAGCAGTGCGAGGGACAGGCCACCATACTATGGCTACACCTTC. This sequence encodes CASSARDRPPYYGYTF. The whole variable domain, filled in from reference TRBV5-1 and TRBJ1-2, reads KAGVTQTPRYLIKTRGQQVTLSCSPISGHRSVSWYQQTPGQGLQFLFEYFSETQRNKGNFPGRFSGRQFSNSRSEMNVSTLELGDSALYLCASSARDRPPYYGYTFGSGTRLTVV.